This T cell receptor beta chain was recovered during a study of blood T cell repertoires in COVID-19 (dated by TCRdb to about 2020). Looking at the study overall: The collaborator samples originated in the United States, Italy and Spain and spanned the acute and convalescent phases of COVID-19. The material from the prospective study consisted of cDNA or gDNA derived from T cells, B-cell-depleted T cells, or PBMCs. The dataset comprised deeply sampled blood TCRbeta repertoires from subjects exposed to, actively infected with, or recovered from COVID-19. A freely available public database, intended as a resource for researchers studying the immune response to SARS-CoV-2, is where the repertoires were released. Samples were obtained from the ongoing ImmuneRACE study (first 160 participants) and from 950 to 1,500 subjects provided by 6 global collaborators. Sample metadata almost always included a de-identified subject ID, COVID-19 status, age in years and sex. Where HLA class I and class II types were available, the types were taken from metadata supplied by the sample provider, not from assay-based typing.

Whole blood was collected in K2EDTA tubes by collaborating institutions according to the institutions' own protocols. For TCRbeta analysis, collaborators shipped samples in one of three forms: frozen whole blood, isolated PBMCs, or DNA extracted from either of those sample types. The junction shows trimming of 3 bases on V and 3 bases on J, and the gene matches do not reach 7 bases of it. The CDR3 runs 16 residues from the cysteine to the phenylalanine. Only the CDR3 DNA stays, 48 bases, in frame from base 1. Per the germline V gene (reference sequence), SEHNR is the CDR1 and FQNEAQ is the CDR2. On this clone itself: There is no known antigen for this receptor. No base quality values were provided; no much bigger clone lies one nucleotide off.

Overall study outcomes, separate from this receptor: How much clinical and demographic metadata was included differed by source and by participant, and the metadata was provided uncurated.

TCRbeta CDR3 regions were amplified from genomic DNA by means of the immunoSEQ Assay, a bias-controlled multiplex PCR. Per the original workflow: Within the assay, amplification of reference gene primers was used to estimate how many nucleated cells each sample contained. To quantify the absolute abundance of each unique TCRbeta CDR3 rearrangement, sequence reads were collapsed and filtered. For each sample, productive Simpson clonality was calculated as the square root of Simpson's diversity index over productive rearrangements. What TCRdb holds here is the immuneACCESS table cut down to in-frame rearrangements. Part of the clones is not present; checked against another copy, under half of the missing clones reflect an unresolved V gene, and the others are unexplained. Clonal size and the V and J genes are those of that table, whereas D and trimming came from the DNA. This sample gives around 170,000 clones in total; 65% to 90% of them show up just once. The ten largest clones capture over 7% of the sample.

The sequence was collected from a man aged 50 to 59 with active or convalescent COVID-19. Sequenced: peripheral blood. The rearrangement combines TRBV7-9 with TRBJ2-5; 10 nucleotides in the junction match TRBD2. The CDR3: CASSLVTSGFKETQYF. The sequenced DNA is TGTGCCAGCAGCTTGGTGACTAGCGGGTTCAAAGAGACCCAGTACTTC.